These T cell receptor beta chains were read from a single sample in a study of T-cell memory formation after mild COVID-19. Via MiXCR, TCRdb re-called the 5' RACE reads, giving one row per CDR3 protein. The sample includes approximately 480,000 distinct CDR3 sequences, 15% to 20% of them seen just once. Sequenced input: PBMCs or a T cell subset sorted from them (not recorded which). All receptors derive from an adult woman who had mild COVID-19 (a few samples of this study predate the infection). Cell type and time point are not known. Both conserved end residues are part of each CDR3. A D gene is named only where the DNA matches it firmly. A clone size is listed for some rows: how often the clone was seen (once, few, many), or a class if it is expanded.

V gene	clone size	D gene	J gene	CDR3 protein	CDR3 DNA
TRBV12-3/TRBV12-4	-	-	TRBJ2-7	CASPASYLGYEQYF	TGTGCCAGCCCGGCATCATACTTGGGCTACGAGCAGTACTTC
TRBV5-1	-	TRBD2	TRBJ2-3	CASSLLAGRSTDTQYF	TGCGCCAGCAGCCTACTAGCGGGGCGTAGCACAGATACGCAGTATTTT
TRBV21-1	-	-	TRBJ2-2	CASSRTKGESTGELFF	TGTGCCAGCAGCCGAACCAAGGGGGAAAGCACCGGGGAGCTGTTTTTT
TRBV3-1	few	-	TRBJ1-1	CASRRYSDGYMNTEAFF	TGTGCCAGCAGGCGGTATTCCGACGGCTACATGAACACTGAAGCTTTCTTT
TRBV7-8	many	-	TRBJ2-1	CASSLAHGSYNEQFF	TGTGCCAGCAGCTTAGCGCACGGCAGCTACAATGAGCAGTTCTTC
TRBV18	few	-	TRBJ2-7	CASSPQGVSYEQYF	TGTGCCAGCTCACCACAGGGGGTATCCTACGAGCAGTACTTC
TRBV20-1	few	-	TRBJ2-1	CSARPKRTYNEQFF	TGCAGTGCTAGACCTAAGCGGACCTACAATGAGCAGTTCTTC
TRBV5-1	-	TRBD2	TRBJ2-1	CASSLRGLAELDEQFF	TGCGCCAGCAGCTTGCGCGGACTAGCGGAGCTCGATGAGCAGTTCTTC
TRBV7-2	-	TRBD2	TRBJ2-1	CASSLISGDYYNEQFF	TGTGCCAGCAGCTTAATATCGGGGGACTACTACAATGAGCAGTTCTTC
TRBV3-1	-	TRBD2	TRBJ2-1	CASSQAAGLPFF	TGTGCCAGCAGCCAAGCAGCGGGACTTCCGTTCTTC
TRBV7-8	-	-	TRBJ2-7	CASSWLAGYEQYF	TGTGCCAGCAGCTGGTTAGCAGGATACGAGCAGTACTTC
TRBV4-1	few	-	TRBJ1-3	CASSRNPGDSGNTIYF	TGCGCCAGCAGCCGGAACCCAGGGGATTCTGGAAACACCATATATTTT
TRBV2	-	TRBD1	TRBJ1-2	CASSGGTGAYGYTF	TGTGCCAGCAGTGGAGGGACAGGTGCCTATGGCTACACCTTC
TRBV4-1	few	TRBD2	TRBJ2-3	CASSHALAGPQDTQYF	TGCGCCAGCAGCCACGCTCTAGCGGGGCCCCAAGATACGCAGTATTTT
TRBV9	many	-	TRBJ2-1	CASSVGGTYNEQFF	TGTGCCAGCAGCGTAGGGGGGACCTACAATGAGCAGTTCTTC
TRBV6-6	-	-	TRBJ2-7	CASKGTTYEQYF	TGTGCCAGCAAGGGTACCACCTACGAGCAGTACTTC
TRBV27	-	TRBD2	TRBJ2-7	CASGTAGGSYEQYF	TGTGCCAGCGGAACGGCGGGGGGATCCTACGAGCAGTACTTC